What follows are 29 T cell receptor beta chains derived from one specimen sequenced in a study of shared clonotypes between healthy human individuals. Profiling relied on immunoSEQ multiplex PCR, and the TCRdb table lists in-frame clones only, not all of them. The sample includes about a million clones, about 75% of them seen just once. The sequenced sample consisted of memory CD4+ T cells sorted from blood. The subset is: CD45RA-negative fraction. All receptors come from a man between 18 and 29 years old in good health.

The chain carries TRBV11-2 and TRBJ2-3; D remains unclear. The CDR3 totals 15 residues. Germline assignment: CDR1 SGHAT and CDR2 FQNNGV. The V gene lost 8 bases and the J gene lost 0 bases, with 15 bases spanning the gap. The CDR3 region has the DNA TGTGCCAGCGGGGTAGGTGGGGTTAGCACAGATACGCAGTATTTT. Translated: CASGVGGVSTDTQYF.

This chain connects TRBV5-4 to TRBJ2-3; 10 nucleotides match TRBD2. CDR1 is SGHNT, CDR2 YYREEE, per germline (reference sequence). The CDR3 contains 13 residues. The trim removed 5 bases at V and 3 bases at J, leaving 0 bases unmatched. CDR3 coding DNA: TGTGCCAGCAGACTAGCGGGAACAGATACGCAGTATTTT. Its translation: CASRLAGTDTQYF.

The chain combines TRBV6-5 with TRBJ2-1, with D maybe TRBD2 (6 bases). V dropped 6 bases and J dropped 5 bases, with 17 bases sitting between them. Germline CDR1 reads MNHEY; CDR2 reads SVGAGI. The CDR3 loop spans 15 amino acids. DNA of the CDR3: TGTGCCAGCAGCTTGGGCGGGACTCGCGACAATGAGCAGTTCTTC. It codes for CASSLGGTRDNEQFF.

Only one count was recorded for this clone. The J gene is TRBJ1-1, the V gene TRBV5-5; TRBD1 is a possible D gene (5 bases). Germline V gene lookup returns CDR1 SGHKS and CDR2 YYEKEE (reference sequence). This CDR3 region has 14 residues. Trimming took off 2 bases at V and 0 bases at J, with 8 bases between the two ends. CDR3 DNA: TGTGCCAGCAGCTTATTCAGGGTGAACACTGAAGCTTTCTTT. It specifies CASSLFRVNTEAFF.

The CDR3 nucleotides are TGTGCCAGCAGCGTCCTAACTTTAGCGCAGTATTTT. Encoded protein: CASSVLTLAQYF. The rearrangement links TRBV5-6 to TRBJ2-3; no clear D gene. The CDR3 runs 12 residues. Trimming took 4 bases from V and 10 from J, leaving 13 bases between them. Per germline, CDR1 SGHDT and CDR2 YYEEEE.

The J gene is TRBJ1-2, the V gene TRBV12-5; 7 bases fit TRBD1. The CDR3 has 13 amino acids. Unmatched junction bases numbered 8, after V lost 6 bases and J lost 7 bases. Germline values: CDR1 LGHNT, CDR2 FRNRAP. CDR3 amino acids: CASGPPTGSGYTF. CDR3 in DNA: TGTGCTAGTGGACCACCGACAGGGTCTGGCTACACCTTC. Full variable domain (remainder filled in from reference TRBV12-5 and TRBJ1-2): DARVTQTPRHKVTEMGQEVTMRCQPILGHNTVFWYRQTMMQGLELLAYFRNRAPLDDSGMPKDRFSAEMPDATLATLKIQPSEPRDSAVYFCASGPPTGSGYTFGSGTRLTVV.

The gene calls are TRBV2 and TRBJ2-1; 15 bases agree with TRBD2. The CDR3 has 15 amino acids. CDR1 and CDR2 (germline): SNHLY, FYNNEI. V trimming: 5 bases; J trimming: 9 bases; junction bases outside the gene matches: 5. The CDR3: CASSPGTSGGREQFF. The CDR3 DNA is TGTGCCAGCAGTCCCGGGACTAGCGGGGGGCGTGAGCAGTTCTTC.

This chain connects TRBV7-2 to TRBJ1-3; D not certain. The CDR3 totals 15 residues. V lost 6 bases, J lost 4 bases, and 16 bases lay in between. In germline, CDR1 is SGHTA, CDR2 FQGNSA. CDR3 sequence reads: CASRTSGPNGNTIYF. The CDR3, as DNA: TGTGCCAGCAGAACGTCCGGACCTAACGGAAACACCATATATTTT.

The gene calls are TRBV28 and TRBJ1-2; no firm D call. V was pared by 7 bases and J by 7 bases, with 13 bases between. The V gene's germline CDR1 is MDHEN and CDR2 SYDVKM. The CDR3 totals 12 residues. CDR3 region: CASIQPESGYTF. DNA of the CDR3: TGTGCCAGCATTCAACCCGAGAGTGGCTACACCTTC.

The rearrangement joins TRBV12-5 to TRBJ2-2, with TRBD1 as a possible D gene (5 bases). This CDR3 is built from 16 residues. The germline V and J ends were trimmed by 0 bases and 1 base, with 9 bases remaining between them. Germline V lookup: CDR1 LGHNT, CDR2 FRNRAP. The CDR3 here is CASGLVLTGNTGELFF. The CDR3 DNA follows: TGTGCTAGTGGTTTGGTACTAACAGGGAACACCGGGGAGCTGTTTTTT.

The V call is TRBV5-4, the J call TRBJ1-1, with 8 bases matching TRBD1. Germline lookup yields CDR1 SGHNT and CDR2 YYREEE (reference sequence). After removal of 2 bases from V and 1 base from J, the junction contained 4 bases not matched to a gene. The length of the CDR3 is 15 residues. The CDR3 region has the DNA TGTGCCAGCAGCTTTCAGGGGGCGCAGAACACTGAAGCTTTCTTT. It specifies CASSFQGAQNTEAFF.

This chain connects TRBV28 to TRBJ2-7; the D is unclear. This CDR3 has 12 amino acids. Germline-derived CDR1 and CDR2 are MDHEN and SYDVKM. The V and J ends lost 0 bases and 5 bases respectively, with 5 bases between them. The CDR3 DNA follows: TGTGCCAGCAGTTTATGGGCAGACGAGCAGTACTTC. Protein sequence: CASSLWADEQYF.

The V gene is TRBV4-1, the J gene TRBJ1-1; no reliable D call. The germline CDR1 and CDR2 sequences are MGHRA and YSYEKL. Trimming pared 1 base from V and 1 base from J, leaving 22 bases between. The CDR3 has 19 residues. CDR3 nucleotides: TGCGCCAGCAGCCAAGTTCGAATTACCCCGGTTGGGGAGAACACTGAAGCTTTCTTT. This translates into CASSQVRITPVGENTEAFF.

V and J are TRBV28 and TRBJ1-4; 7 nucleotides line up with TRBD1. CDR1 and CDR2 from the germline V gene are MDHEN and SYDVKM. V lost 4 bases and J lost 6; bases outside the gene matches: 11. The CDR3 sequence is 16 residues long. Here the CDR3 reads CASSSPPGGRDEKLFF. CDR3 DNA: TGTGCCAGCAGTTCGCCACCAGGGGGAAGGGATGAAAAACTGTTTTTT.

A few counts support this clone. Other nucleotide sequences in the sample specify the same CDR3. The gene calls are TRBV19 and TRBJ1-1; possible D gene TRBD1, 5 bases. Germline V gene lookup returns CDR1 LNHDA and CDR2 SQIVND (reference sequence). The CDR3 has 13 amino acids. V lost 9 bases and J lost 0, with 11 bases in between. The CDR3, as DNA: TGTGCCAGCTCGGGGGATATGAACACTGAAGCTTTCTTT. This codes for CASSGDMNTEAFF.

Concerning this clone itself: At the DNA level, this CDR3 is encoded by other sequences in the same sample as well. V is TRBV7-9 and J is TRBJ2-5; D remains ambiguous. Germline V gives CDR1 SEHNR, CDR2 FQNEAQ (reference sequence). Trimming took off 0 bases at V and 2 bases at J, with 1 base between the two ends. The CDR3 runs to 12 residues. The CDR3 is CASSLAQETQYF. CDR3 DNA: TGTGCCAGCAGCTTAGCGCAAGAGACCCAGTACTTC.

This chain links TRBV6-5 with TRBJ1-3, with 9 bases fitting TRBD1. J gave up 4 bases and V 6 bases, and 4 bases lay outside the gene matches. There are 14 residues in the CDR3. The germline CDR1 and CDR2 sequences are MNHEY and SVGAGI. CDR3 protein: CASRQQGAGNTIYF. DNA for the CDR3: TGTGCCAGCAGACAACAGGGGGCAGGAAACACCATATATTTT.

This clone occurred a few times. This chain joins TRBV30 and TRBJ1-1; D is unclear. This CDR3 comprises 13 residues. Per the germline V gene, CDR1 is GTSNPN and CDR2 is SVGIG (reference sequence). The V and J ends lost 2 bases and 0 bases respectively, with 7 bases between them. The DNA of the CDR3 is TGTGCCTGGAGTAGGGCCCTGAACACTGAAGCTTTCTTT. It codes for CAWSRALNTEAFF.

A few counts support this clone. V and J are TRBV6-5 and TRBJ1-1; D is perhaps TRBD1 (5 bases). CDR1 MNHEY and CDR2 SVGAGI come from the germline V gene. V lost 2 bases to trimming and J lost 7 bases, with 11 bases between them. CDR3 size: 13 residues. The CDR3 spells CASSYQGKVEAFF. The CDR3, as DNA: TGTGCCAGCAGTTACCAGGGAAAAGTTGAAGCTTTCTTT.

CDR3 nucleotide sequence: TGTGCCATCAGCCTGGACGGGGCTAACTATGGCTACACCTTC. Translation gives CAISLDGANYGYTF. The V call is TRBV10-3, the J call TRBJ1-2; D not resolved. This CDR3 contains 14 residues. Trimming took 6 bases from V and 0 from J, leaving 11 bases between them. Germline V gene lookup returns CDR1 ENHRY and CDR2 SYGVKD.

This clone was counted a few times. This rearrangement joins TRBV7-8 to TRBJ2-3, with D perhaps matching TRBD1 or TRBD2 (5 bases each). Trimming took off 2 bases at V and 3 bases at J, with 9 bases between the two ends. Looked up from germline, CDR1 is SGHVS and CDR2 is FQNEAQ. This CDR3 is built from 14 residues. In DNA, the CDR3 is TGTGCCAGCAGCTTACGGGGCGGGACAGATACGCAGTATTTT. The encoded protein is CASSLRGGTDTQYF.

This rearrangement joins TRBV5-1 to TRBJ2-7, with D uncertain. CDR3 length equals 11 residues. Germline V lookup: CDR1 SGHRS, CDR2 YFSETQ. Deletions cut 5 bases from V and 4 bases from J, with 7 bases between. CDR3 nucleotides: TGCGCCAGCAGGGAAGGTTACGAGCAGTACTTC. It encodes CASREGYEQYF.

The chain employs TRBV6-5 and TRBJ2-2; D may be TRBD2 (6 bases). Germline V gene sequence: CDR1 MNHEY, CDR2 SVGAGI. The V and J ends lost 7 bases and 1 base respectively, with 13 bases between them. The CDR3 runs 15 residues. The CDR3 reads CASKLAGLNTGELFF. The CDR3 DNA sequence: TGTGCCAGCAAACTAGCAGGACTGAACACCGGGGAGCTGTTTTTT.

V is TRBV7-2 and J is TRBJ1-1; D call uncertain. The CDR3 is 13 amino acids. The germline V gene encodes CDR1 SGHTA and CDR2 FQGNSA. V was trimmed by 5 bases and J by 6 bases, leaving 13 bases between them. The CDR3, as DNA: TGTGCCAGCAGCAACCGACAAGTCGCTGAAGCTTTCTTT. Its protein product is CASSNRQVAEAFF.

The rearrangement joins TRBV2 to TRBJ2-3; unclear D gene. V lost 9 bases and J lost 6, with 16 bases in between. The CDR3 length is 13 residues. CDR1 and CDR2 (germline): SNHLY, FYNNEI. The CDR3 here is CASSTAFGDTQYF. CDR3 coding DNA: TGTGCCAGTTCGACCGCTTTTGGTGATACGCAGTATTTT.

The rearrangement links TRBV18 to TRBJ2-5; TRBD1 aligns across 8 bases. In germline, CDR1 is KGHSH, CDR2 LQKENI. After removal of 3 bases from V and 1 base from J, the junction contained 7 bases not matched to a gene. The CDR3 is made up of 16 amino acids. CDR3 coding DNA: TGTGCCAGCTCACCTCGGACAGGGACGGGCCAAGAGACCCAGTACTTC. Protein sequence: CASSPRTGTGQETQYF.

On this clone: A far larger clone lies a single base away; this is likely a read error. V gene TRBV19 combines with J gene TRBJ2-1, with 11 nucleotides matching TRBD2. V lost 2 bases, J lost 8 bases, and 5 bases stayed unmatched. Germline V gene data show CDR1 as LNHDA and CDR2 as SQIVND (reference sequence). The CDR3 consists of 15 residues. The CDR3 loop is CASSILAGGYDEQFF. The CDR3 nucleotides read TGTGCCAGTAGTATACTAGCGGGGGGATACGATGAGCAGTTCTTC.

As to this clone: Mismatch with germline at one junction end may stem from a read error. The chain employs TRBV7-7 and TRBJ2-5; 7 bases fit TRBD2. The CDR3 is made up of 18 amino acids. Looked up from germline, CDR1 is SSHAT and CDR2 is FNYEAQ (reference sequence). The DNA of the CDR3 is TGTGCTAGCAGCTTAGCGGACGTGCGAGCGGGGATCGCAGGGACCCAGTACTTC. This gives the protein CASSLADVRAGIAGTQYF. Complete variable domain (other parts from reference TRBV7-7 and TRBJ2-5): GAGVSQSPRYKVTKRGQDVTLRCDPISSHATLYWYQQALGQGPEFLTYFNYEAQPDKSGLPSDRFSAERPEGSISTLTIQRTEQRDSAMYRCASSLADVRAGIAGTQYFGPGTRLLVL.

This clone was recorded only once. The chain is built from TRBV7-2 and TRBJ2-7; 11 bases align to TRBD1. Germline V gene sequence: CDR1 SGHTA, CDR2 FQGNSA. There are 14 residues in the CDR3. V was pared by 5 bases and J by 3 bases, with 3 bases of the junction left unmatched. The CDR3 DNA is TGTGCCAGCAGCCAAGGGACAGGGGGCTACGAGCAGTACTTC. This codes for CASSQGTGGYEQYF.